The 31 T cell receptor beta chains below were found in one sample sequenced in a study of blood T cell repertoires in COVID-19. TCRdb's copy holds only in-frame clones and misses some; the assay was immunoSEQ multiplex PCR. Altogether roughly 200,000 clones are present, around 86% being singletons, with the ten largest covering 2.5% to 3.5%. The sequenced sample consisted of peripheral blood. All receptors derive from a woman in her twenties or thirties with active or convalescent COVID-19.

The V call is TRBV7-9, the J call TRBJ1-1; the D is unclear. The V end lost 0 bases, the J end lost 4 bases, and 9 bases lay between the germline ends. Germline CDR1 and CDR2: SEHNR and FQNEAQ (reference sequence). CDR3 size: 14 residues. As DNA, the CDR3 is TGTGCCAGCAGCTTAGCAGGGAGCGGCACTGAAGCTTTCTTT. It is translated as CASSLAGSGTEAFF.

This clone has just one count. Different DNA sequences within this sample yield the same CDR3. The chain combines TRBV19 with TRBJ2-1; maybe TRBD1 (5 bases). The CDR3 runs 13 residues. Germline CDR1 LNHDA, CDR2 SQIVND (reference sequence). The V and J ends lost 6 bases and 3 bases respectively, with 9 bases between them. The CDR3 coding sequence is TGTGCCAGTAGCACAGGCGGCTACAATGAGCAGTTCTTC. Translation gives CASSTGGYNEQFF.

CDR3 in DNA: TGTGCCAGCAGCTCCCGAAACTATAGCAATCAGCCCCAGCATTTT. Its protein product is CASSSRNYSNQPQHF. The chain couples TRBV2 to TRBJ1-5; D uncertain. The CDR3 consists of 15 residues. The V end lost 6 bases, the J end lost 0 bases, and 12 bases lay between the germline ends. Germline V gene lookup returns CDR1 SNHLY and CDR2 FYNNEI. Drawing the rest from reference TRBV2 and TRBJ1-5, the complete variable domain is EPEVTQTPSHQVTQMGQEVILRCVPISNHLYFYWYRQILGQKVEFLVSFYNNEISEKSEIFDDQFSVERPDGSNFTLKIRSTKLEDSAMYFCASSSRNYSNQPQHFGDGTRLSIL.

The J gene is TRBJ2-3, the V gene TRBV19; tentative D call: TRBD2 (5 bases). Germline CDR1 and CDR2: LNHDA and SQIVND (reference sequence). V was trimmed by 11 bases and J by 4 bases, leaving 19 bases between them. CDR3 length equals 14 residues. CDR3 in amino acids: CAAQAAPRADTQYF. In DNA form, the CDR3 reads TGTGCCGCCCAAGCGGCACCTCGGGCAGATACGCAGTATTTT.

The gene calls are TRBV5-1 and TRBJ1-2; D perhaps matches TRBD1 (5 bases). Germline V gene sequence: CDR1 SGHRS, CDR2 YFSETQ. V was shortened by 5 bases and J by 4 bases, with 12 bases between the two germline ends. This CDR3 comprises 13 residues. The CDR3 DNA follows: TGCGCCAGCAGGGACATTAACTTCTATGGCTACACCTTC. Residues: CASRDINFYGYTF.

The gene calls are TRBV27 and TRBJ1-6, with D unclear. The V gene lost 5 bases and the J gene lost 7 bases, with 9 bases spanning the gap. Germline V gene data show CDR1 as MNHEY and CDR2 as SMNVEV (reference sequence). The CDR3 sequence is 13 residues long. This chain's CDR3 is CASSGHPNSPLHF. The CDR3 DNA follows: TGTGCCAGCAGTGGCCACCCCAATTCACCCCTCCACTTT.

The gene calls are TRBV5-6 and TRBJ1-2, with D possibly matching TRBD1 (6 bases). This CDR3 is 13 amino acids long. CDR1 SGHDT and CDR2 YYEEEE come from the germline V gene. Trimming removed 0 bases at V and 10 bases at J, with 13 bases between. The CDR3 sequence: CASSLGARGFYTF. CDR3 nucleotide sequence: TGTGCCAGCAGCTTGGGAGCCAGGGGATTCTACACCTTC.

Judged by abundance, this clone is medium-sized. V usage is TRBV23-1 and J usage is TRBJ1-1, with 8 bases identical to TRBD1. TRBV23-1 is identified as an open reading frame with a role that is uncertain. This CDR3 contains 17 residues. With 0 bases clipped from V and 1 base from J, the junction kept 7 bases outside the gene matches. This CDR3 reads CASSQSDRGGENTEAFF. The DNA for the CDR3 is TGCGCCAGCAGTCAATCCGACAGGGGAGGAGAGAACACTGAAGCTTTCTTT.

The J gene is TRBJ2-3, the V gene TRBV2, with 9 positions matching TRBD1. J lost 4 bases, V lost 4 bases, and 3 bases had no gene match. The CDR3 is 14 residues long. Germline CDR1 and CDR2: SNHLY and FYNNEI. CDR3 loop: CASSGDRDPDTQYF. The CDR3 coding sequence is TGTGCCAGCAGTGGGGACAGGGACCCAGATACGCAGTATTTT.

This clone has just one count. The chain carries TRBV5-1 and TRBJ2-3, with TRBD1 identical over 7 bases. V dropped 0 bases and J dropped 2; count of bases not matched to a gene: 3. CDR3 length: 15 residues. Germline lookup yields CDR1 SGHRS and CDR2 YFSETQ. DNA of the CDR3: TGCGCCAGCAGCTTGGTTGGGACAGTCACAGATACGCAGTATTTT. It translates to CASSLVGTVTDTQYF.

This clone was observed once. The chain links TRBV30 to TRBJ1-1; 7 nucleotides match TRBD1. The junction had 4 bases not matched to a gene; V was cut back by 2 bases and J by 4 bases. Germline V gene data show CDR1 as GTSNPN and CDR2 as SVGIG (reference sequence). The CDR3 sequence is 13 residues long. The CDR3 spells CAWSTNRGTEAFF. The CDR3 nucleotides are TGTGCCTGGAGTACAAACAGGGGCACTGAAGCTTTCTTT.

The V call is TRBV19, the J call TRBJ1-2, with 7 bases identical to TRBD1. This CDR3 is 18 amino acids long. CDR1 and CDR2 from the germline V gene are LNHDA and SQIVND (reference sequence). J was trimmed by 3 bases and V by 1 base; bases with no gene match: 14. The CDR3 DNA follows: TGTGCCAGTAGTATAGTCGGACAGGACCAGCCACCATACTATGGCTACACCTTC. Amino acids: CASSIVGQDQPPYYGYTF.

The rearrangement joins TRBV11-2 to TRBJ2-5, with D possibly being TRBD2 (6 bases). This CDR3 is 16 amino acids long. Between the trimmed V and J ends, which lost 5 bases and 5 bases, there was a span of 21 bases. Germline CDR1 and CDR2: SGHAT and FQNNGV. The CDR3 here is CASSLARLGRRETQYF. CDR3 bases: TGTGCCAGCAGCCTAGCCCGACTAGGTCGGCGTGAGACCCAGTACTTC.

The rearrangement joins TRBV9 to TRBJ2-5; possible D gene TRBD2, 5 bases. The V end lost 0 bases, the J end lost 2 bases, and 11 bases lay between the germline ends. The germline CDR1 and CDR2 sequences are SGDLS and YYNGEE. The CDR3 covers 15 residues. The CDR3 DNA sequence: TGTGCCAGCAGCGTAGGGTCGGGGAGTCAAGAGACCCAGTACTTC. It codes for CASSVGSGSQETQYF.

This chain uses TRBV2 with TRBJ1-3, with D uncertain. The CDR3 runs to 13 residues. CDR1 is SNHLY and CDR2 is FYNNEI in the germline V gene. The ends were cut back, 6 bases at V and 2 bases at J, with 8 bases in the middle. For the CDR3, the DNA is TGTGCCAGCAGGTCGGTACCTGGAAACACCATATATTTT. Its translation is CASRSVPGNTIYF.

The chain couples TRBV6-6 to TRBJ2-2; maybe TRBD2 (6 bases). Trimming took off 0 bases at V and 6 bases at J, with 14 bases between the two ends. The CDR3 is made up of 16 amino acids. CDR1 is MNHNY and CDR2 is SVGAGI in the germline V gene (reference sequence). CDR3: CASSYSGLSFAGELFF. Written as DNA, the CDR3 is TGTGCCAGCAGTTACTCGGGACTTTCCTTTGCCGGGGAGCTGTTTTTT.

This clone occurred a few times. The rearrangement links TRBV7-9 to TRBJ1-4; 8 bases fit TRBD1. This CDR3 is built from 13 residues. Germline V lookup: CDR1 SEHNR, CDR2 FQNEAQ (reference sequence). Trimming removed 10 bases from V and 4 bases from J; junction bases left unmatched: 5. The CDR3 nucleotides are TGTGCCATAGGGACAGGCAATAATGAAAAACTGTTTTTT. Translation: CAIGTGNNEKLFF. Full variable domain (missing parts from reference TRBV7-9 and TRBJ1-4): DTGVSQNPRHKITKRGQNVTFRCDPISEHNRLYWYRQTLGQGPEFLTYFQNEAQLEKSRLLSDRFSAERPKGSFSTLEIQRTEQGDSAMYLCAIGTGNNEKLFFGSGTQLSVL.

This clone was seen a single time. The chain recombines TRBV6-5 with TRBJ1-2; D perhaps matches TRBD1 (5 bases). The CDR3 length is 14 residues. V gave up 1 base and J gave up 2 bases, with 8 bases separating them. The V gene's germline CDR1 is MNHEY and CDR2 SVGAGI. Written as DNA, the CDR3 is TGTGCCAGCAGTTACTTGGCAGGGAACTATGGCTACACCTTC. Residues: CASSYLAGNYGYTF.

This CDR3 is CASSPGDWTYEQYF. In nucleotides, the CDR3 is TGTGCCAGCTCACCAGGGGACTGGACCTACGAGCAGTACTTC. The chain has TRBV18 and TRBJ2-7; D is perhaps TRBD2 (6 bases). The CDR3 is 14 amino acids. Germline assignment: CDR1 KGHSH and CDR2 LQKENI. Trimming took off 2 bases at V and 2 bases at J, with 10 bases between the two ends.

This clone was counted ten times or more. The chain has TRBV6-5 and TRBJ1-3; D call uncertain. The CDR3 has 15 amino acids. Between the trimmed V and J ends, which lost 3 bases and 0 bases, there was a span of 9 bases. Germline-derived CDR1 and CDR2 are MNHEY and SVGAGI. CDR3 residues: CASSYDFRSGNTIYF. The CDR3 DNA follows: TGTGCCAGCAGTTATGACTTTCGCTCTGGAAACACCATATATTTT.

The rearrangement uses TRBV19 and TRBJ1-5; D might be TRBD1 (5 bases). From germline, CDR1 is LNHDA and CDR2 SQIVND (reference sequence). CDR3 length equals 17 residues. The V gene lost 3 bases and the J gene lost 0 bases, with 15 bases spanning the gap. The CDR3 reads CASSILQDYYSNQPQHF. CDR3 nucleotides: TGTGCCAGTAGTATCCTACAGGACTACTATAGCAATCAGCCCCAGCATTTT.

The chain couples TRBV7-2 to TRBJ1-2, with 7 nucleotides matching TRBD1. Germline loops: CDR1 SGHTA, CDR2 FQGNSA. The CDR3 runs 12 residues. J was trimmed by 7 bases and V by 5 bases; bases with no gene match: 4. The CDR3 nucleotides are TGTGCCAGCAGCAGACAGGGTCTTGGCTACACCTTC. Its protein is CASSRQGLGYTF.

V is TRBV28 and J is TRBJ1-6; D gene uncertain. The germline V and J ends were trimmed by 2 bases and 14 bases, with 19 bases remaining between them. Germline CDR1 reads MDHEN; CDR2 reads SYDVKM. This CDR3 is built from 15 residues. The CDR3 DNA reads as TGTGCCAGCAGTTTACGGCAGGTGGAGATCGGGACCCTCCACTTT. Its protein product is CASSLRQVEIGTLHF. Full variable domain (rest looked up from reference TRBV28 and TRBJ1-6): DVKVTQSSRYLVKRTGEKVFLECVQDMDHENMFWYRQDPGLGLRLIYFSYDVKMKEKGDIPEGYSVSREKKERFSLILESASTNQTSMYLCASSLRQVEIGTLHFGNGTRLTVT.

The chain carries TRBV10-2 and TRBJ1-1; 7 nucleotides match TRBD1. CDR1 is WSHSY, CDR2 SAAADI, per germline. The ends lost 6 bases at V and 1 base at J; junction bases unmatched: 5. The CDR3 loop spans 14 amino acids. The DNA of the CDR3 is TGCGCCAGCAGCCTGACAGGGTCGAACACTGAAGCTTTCTTT. Encoded protein: CASSLTGSNTEAFF.

The V and J genes are TRBV19 and TRBJ2-5, with 8 nucleotides matching TRBD2. Germline CDR1 and CDR2: LNHDA and SQIVND (reference sequence). This CDR3 has 14 residues. V gave up 6 bases and J gave up 5 bases; unmatched junction bases: 8. As DNA, the CDR3 is TGTGCCAGTAGCGAGCCGGGACTAGGGGAGACCCAGTACTTC. Protein product: CASSEPGLGETQYF.

The CDR3 nucleotides read TGCAGCGTTGAAAAGGGAGGGGGGCCAGGTTTCTTT. Translated, it gives CSVEKGGGPGFF. The chain couples TRBV29-1 to TRBJ1-1; D perhaps matches TRBD1 (6 bases). Germline V CDR1 and CDR2: SQVTM, ANQGSEA. This CDR3 has 12 amino acids. V lost 2 bases to trimming and J lost 13 bases, with 17 bases between them.

This chain joins TRBV25-1 and TRBJ1-2; a weak D match, TRBD1 (6 bases). Per the germline V gene, CDR1 is MGHDK and CDR2 is SYGVNS. The CDR3 totals 12 residues. The V and J ends lost 4 bases and 5 bases respectively, with 8 bases between them. The CDR3 DNA reads as TGTGCCAGCAGTGGGACAGATTATGGCTACACCTTC. Translation gives CASSGTDYGYTF.

The chain joins TRBV10-3 to TRBJ2-3, with D unresolved. V was shortened by 2 bases and J by 0 bases, with 9 bases between the two germline ends. In germline, CDR1 is ENHRY, CDR2 SYGVKD. The CDR3 totals 15 residues. The CDR3 protein is CAISEGGGSTDTQYF. CDR3 DNA sequence: TGTGCCATCAGTGAGGGTGGCGGTAGCACAGATACGCAGTATTTT.

The chain joins TRBV3-1 (or the pseudogene TRBV3-2) to TRBJ1-5; D not resolved. The CDR3 loop spans 14 amino acids. Germline CDR1 reads LGHDT; CDR2 reads YNNKEL (reference sequence). V lost 2 bases to trimming and J lost 0 bases, with 5 bases between them. This chain's CDR3 is CASSQRDSNQPQHF. The CDR3 DNA follows: TGTGCCAGCAGCCAAAGAGATAGCAATCAGCCCCAGCATTTT.

The rearrangement links TRBV5-1 to TRBJ2-1, with 10 bases lining up with TRBD2. Trimming cost V 0 bases and J 0 bases; bases outside gene matches: 6. Germline lookup yields CDR1 SGHRS and CDR2 YFSETQ. This CDR3 has 18 amino acids. CDR3 sequence: CASSLEVSGRISYNEQFF. The CDR3 DNA follows: TGCGCCAGCAGCTTGGAAGTTAGCGGGAGGATCTCCTACAATGAGCAGTTCTTC.

The rearrangement links TRBV2 to TRBJ2-3; TRBD1 matches at 8 bases. Looked up from germline, CDR1 is SNHLY and CDR2 is FYNNEI. The ends lost 7 bases at V and 9 bases at J; junction bases unmatched: 6. The CDR3 length is 12 residues. CDR3 region: CASKLQGETQYF. In DNA form, the CDR3 reads TGTGCCAGCAAGTTACAGGGGGAAACGCAGTATTTT. Variable domain in full (rest from reference TRBV2 and TRBJ2-3): EPEVTQTPSHQVTQMGQEVILRCVPISNHLYFYWYRQILGQKVEFLVSFYNNEISEKSEIFDDQFSVERPDGSNFTLKIRSTKLEDSAMYFCASKLQGETQYFGPGTRLTVL.